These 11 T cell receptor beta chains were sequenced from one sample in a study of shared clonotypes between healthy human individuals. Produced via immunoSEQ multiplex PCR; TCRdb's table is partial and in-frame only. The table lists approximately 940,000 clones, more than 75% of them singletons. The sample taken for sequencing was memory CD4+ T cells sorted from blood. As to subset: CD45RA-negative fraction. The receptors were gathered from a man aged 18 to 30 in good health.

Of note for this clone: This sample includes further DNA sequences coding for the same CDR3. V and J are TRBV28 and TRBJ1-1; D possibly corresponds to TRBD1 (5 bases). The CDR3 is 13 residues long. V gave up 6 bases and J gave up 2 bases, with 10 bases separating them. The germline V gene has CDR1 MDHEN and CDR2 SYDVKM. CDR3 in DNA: TGTGCCAGCAGCTTGGACACCAACACTGAAGCTTTCTTT. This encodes CASSLDTNTEAFF.

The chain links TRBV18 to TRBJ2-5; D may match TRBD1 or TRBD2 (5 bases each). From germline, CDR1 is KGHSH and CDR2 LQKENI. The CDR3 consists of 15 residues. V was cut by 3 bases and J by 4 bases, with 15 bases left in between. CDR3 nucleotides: TGTGCCAGCTCACCTTCCCGGGGCACTTCAGAGACCCAGTACTTC. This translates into CASSPSRGTSETQYF. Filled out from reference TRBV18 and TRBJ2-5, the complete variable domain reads NAGVMQNPRHLVRRRGQEARLRCSPMKGHSHVYWYRQLPEEGLKFMVYLQKENIIDESGMPKERFSAEFPKEGPSILRIQQVVRGDSAAYFCASSPSRGTSETQYFGPGTRLLVL.

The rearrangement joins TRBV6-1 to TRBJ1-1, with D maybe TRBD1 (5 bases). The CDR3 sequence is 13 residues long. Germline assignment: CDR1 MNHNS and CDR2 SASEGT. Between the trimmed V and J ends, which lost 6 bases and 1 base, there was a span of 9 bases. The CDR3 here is CASRQQENTEAFF. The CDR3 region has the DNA TGTGCCAGCAGGCAACAGGAGAACACTGAAGCTTTCTTT.

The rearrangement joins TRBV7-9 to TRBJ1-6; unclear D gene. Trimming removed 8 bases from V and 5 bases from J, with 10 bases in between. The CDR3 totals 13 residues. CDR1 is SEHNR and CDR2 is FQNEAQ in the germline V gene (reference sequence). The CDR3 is CASREVDNSPLHF. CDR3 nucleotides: TGTGCCAGCCGGGAAGTTGATAATTCACCCCTCCACTTT.

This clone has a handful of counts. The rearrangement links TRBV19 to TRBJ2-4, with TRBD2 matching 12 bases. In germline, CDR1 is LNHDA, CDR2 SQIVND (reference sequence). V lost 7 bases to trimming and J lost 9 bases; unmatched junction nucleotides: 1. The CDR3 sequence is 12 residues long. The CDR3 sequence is CASKTSGSIQYF. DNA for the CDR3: TGTGCCAGTAAGACTAGCGGGAGCATTCAGTACTTC.

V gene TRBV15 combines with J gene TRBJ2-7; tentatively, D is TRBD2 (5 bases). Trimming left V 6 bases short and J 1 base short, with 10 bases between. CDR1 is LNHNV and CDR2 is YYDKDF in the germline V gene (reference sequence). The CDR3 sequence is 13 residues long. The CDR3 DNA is TGTGCCACCAGAGAAGCGGCTTCCTACGAGCAGTACTTC. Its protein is CATREAASYEQYF.

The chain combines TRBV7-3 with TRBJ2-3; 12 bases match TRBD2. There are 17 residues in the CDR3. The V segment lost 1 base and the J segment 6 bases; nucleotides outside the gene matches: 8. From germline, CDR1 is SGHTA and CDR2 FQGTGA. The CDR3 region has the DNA TGTGCCAGCAGCTTAAAGGCTAGCGGGGGGGCCGAGGATACGCAGTATTTT. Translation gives CASSLKASGGAEDTQYF.

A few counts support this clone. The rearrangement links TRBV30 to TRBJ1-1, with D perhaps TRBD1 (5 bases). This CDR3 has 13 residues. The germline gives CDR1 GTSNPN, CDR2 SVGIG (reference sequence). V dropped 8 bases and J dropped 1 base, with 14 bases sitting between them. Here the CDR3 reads CARPRDANTEAFF. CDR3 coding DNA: TGTGCCCGCCCTCGGGACGCGAACACTGAAGCTTTCTTT.

The CDR3 loop reads CAWSVLSRDRVGYGYTF. DNA for the CDR3: TGTGCCTGGAGCGTCTTATCCCGGGACAGGGTAGGCTATGGCTACACCTTC. The rearrangement joins TRBV30 to TRBJ1-2; 9 bases align to TRBD1. J lost 4 bases, V lost 3 bases, and 15 bases had no gene match. The CDR3 length is 17 residues. Per germline, CDR1 GTSNPN and CDR2 SVGIG (reference sequence).

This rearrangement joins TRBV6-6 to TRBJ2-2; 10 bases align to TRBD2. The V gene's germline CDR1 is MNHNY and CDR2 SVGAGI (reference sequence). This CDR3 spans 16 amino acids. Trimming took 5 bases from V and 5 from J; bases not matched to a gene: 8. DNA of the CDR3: TGTGCCAGCAGTCTTTCTAGCGGGAGTTCTACCGGGGAGCTGTTTTTT. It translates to CASSLSSGSSTGELFF.

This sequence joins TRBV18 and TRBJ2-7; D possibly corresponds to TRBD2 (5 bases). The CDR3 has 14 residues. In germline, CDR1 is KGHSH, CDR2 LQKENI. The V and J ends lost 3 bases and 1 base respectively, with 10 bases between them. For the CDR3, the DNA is TGTGCCAGCTCACCCACTAGTCCGTCCTACGAGCAGTACTTC. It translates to CASSPTSPSYEQYF.